Listed below are T cell receptor beta chains from one sample, sequenced in a study of T cell responses to AZD1222 COVID-19 vaccine. The protocol was immunoSEQ multiplex PCR, while the TCRdb copy is restricted to in-frame clones and leaves out a portion. The sample yields 150,000 to 200,000 clones, approximately 92% seen once. This specimen consisted of peripheral blood, obtained on day 0 of AZD1222 vaccination. These receptors all stem from an adult in good health. Each CDR3 is given with its conserved first and last residue. D genes are given only for firm matches. Clone size is shown for a subset of rows, as once, few, many or a class of expanded clone.

D	J	V	size	DNA	CDR3
-	TRBJ1-1	TRBV10-2	-	TGCGCCAGCAGTGAGTTGGTTAGCACTGAAGCTTTCTTT	CASSELVSTEAFF
TRBD1	TRBJ2-2	TRBV27	-	TGTGCCAGCAGACTAGGACAGGGTTACACCGGGGAGCTGTTTTTT	CASRLGQGYTGELFF
-	TRBJ1-5	TRBV3-1/TRBV3-2	-	TGTGCCAGCAGCCAAGCACAGCTCAATCAGCCCCAGCATTTT	CASSQAQLNQPQHF
TRBD1	TRBJ1-4	TRBV19	few	TGTGCCAGTAGTAGGGACAGCAATGAAAAACTGTTTTTT	CASSRDSNEKLFF
-	TRBJ1-2	TRBV19	-	TGTGCCAGTAGTTCCGGGAACCCTCCTAACTATGGCTACACCTTC	CASSSGNPPNYGYTF
-	TRBJ2-5	TRBV24-1	-	TGTGCCACCGCGGAAGCCCGCGAAGAGACCCAGTACTTC	CATAEAREETQYF
-	TRBJ1-5	TRBV10-3	-	TGTGCCATCAGTGAGCAGTCGCAGAACAATCAGCCCCAGCATTTT	CAISEQSQNNQPQHF
TRBD2	TRBJ2-1	TRBV4-2	-	TGTGCCAGCAGCCCGCTCGGGACTAGCGGCTACAATGAGCAGTTCTTC	CASSPLGTSGYNEQFF
TRBD1	TRBJ2-3	TRBV5-6	few	TGTGCCAGCAGCTTGGTCTCCAGGACAGGCGAGTATTTT	CASSLVSRTGEYF
TRBD2	TRBJ2-1	TRBV19	-	TGTGCCAGTAGTACGCGGCGGGAGCGCCCGGATGAGCAGTTCTTC	CASSTRRERPDEQFF
-	TRBJ1-1	TRBV6-5	once	TGTGCCACCAGGGGTGGGGCCGGTAACGATGAAGCTTTCTTT	CATRGGAGNDEAFF
-	TRBJ1-2	TRBV7-3	-	TGTGCCAGCAGTTCAGGGGACGGCTACACCTTC	CASSSGDGYTF
-	TRBJ1-2	TRBV6-6	-	TGTGCCAGCAGTCAAATGGGGGACAACTATGGCTACACCTTC	CASSQMGDNYGYTF
TRBD2	TRBJ2-1	TRBV3-1/TRBV3-2	-	TGTGCCAGCAGCGCAGTCAGAAAGCGGGAGGGCCCGGGGGAGCAGTTCTTC	CASSAVRKREGPGEQFF
TRBD1	TRBJ2-3	TRBV13	-	TGTGCCAGCAGGACAGGGGGCTTAGATACGCAGTATTTT	CASRTGGLDTQYF
-	TRBJ1-4	TRBV11-2	-	TGTGCCAGCAGCCTAAATATTAATGAAAAACTGTTTTTT	CASSLNINEKLFF
TRBD2	TRBJ2-2	TRBV7-2	-	TGTGCCAGCGCACGCCGCTCATTGGCGGGGGGCCCGACCGGGGAGCTGTTTTTT	CASARRSLAGGPTGELFF
-	TRBJ2-2	TRBV10-3	-	TGTGCCCACCGTTATCGTGTACAGGGTGACACCGGGGAGCTGTTTTTT	CAHRYRVQGDTGELFF
-	TRBJ1-3	TRBV19	-	TGTGCCAGTAGAACCCCAGGGGAAGGAAACACCATATATTTT	CASRTPGEGNTIYF
TRBD2	TRBJ2-1	TRBV19	-	TGTGCCACCGCAAAACTAGCGGGAGCCTACAATGAGCAGTTCTTC	CATAKLAGAYNEQFF
-	TRBJ2-1	TRBV27	-	TGTGCCAGCAGTTCTGGGAATAATGAGCAGTTCTTC	CASSSGNNEQFF
-	TRBJ1-6	TRBV6-6	-	TGTGCCAGCAGTCTCGGACAGAGGAATTCACCCCTCCACTTT	CASSLGQRNSPLHF
TRBD1	TRBJ1-1	TRBV15	-	TGTGCCACCAGCTCGCGGACAGGGCAGAACACTGAAGCTTTCTTT	CATSSRTGQNTEAFF
-	TRBJ2-3	TRBV6-5	-	TGTGCCAGCAGCCCGGGAGTTTTGATTCAGCAGTATTTT	CASSPGVLIQQYF
-	TRBJ1-1	TRBV12-5	-	TGTGCTAGTGGCCAGCCCCCCTCCACTGAAGCTTTCTTT	CASGQPPSTEAFF
TRBD1	TRBJ1-2	TRBV15	-	TGTGCCACCAGCAGAGACAGGGGGTATGATAGCTATGGCTACACCTTC	CATSRDRGYDSYGYTF
TRBD1	TRBJ1-1	TRBV7-9	-	TGTGCCAGCAGCTTATTTGGGAGAAAACAGGGGGCCATGGAAGCTTTCTTT	CASSLFGRKQGAMEAFF
-	TRBJ2-1	TRBV24-1	-	TGTGCCACCAGTGAAGCAGGTGGGCCGACTGCCAATGAGCAGTTCTTC	CATSEAGGPTANEQFF
TRBD1	TRBJ2-7	TRBV12-3/TRBV12-4	-	TGTGCCAGCAGTTTTCAGGGGGCCTACGAGCAGTACTTC	CASSFQGAYEQYF
-	TRBJ1-1	TRBV6-4	-	TGTGCCAGCGTTGCAGGACGAATGAACACTGAAGCTTTCTTT	CASVAGRMNTEAFF
-	TRBJ2-3	TRBV7-6	-	TGTGCCAGCAGCTTAGTCGGGCACCTGCTCGGGGATACGCAGTATTTT	CASSLVGHLLGDTQYF
TRBD1	TRBJ1-2	TRBV28	-	TGTGCCAGCAGTTTGCTCGGGACAGGGTACGAAAACTATGGCTACACCTTC	CASSLLGTGYENYGYTF
-	TRBJ1-2	TRBV20-1	-	TGCAGTGCTTCGACGGTGCCGGGGTACACCTTC	CSASTVPGYTF
TRBD1	TRBJ2-2	TRBV6-1	-	TGTGCCAGCAGTGACATAACCGGGACAGGGGGCTCCGGGGAGCTGTTTTTT	CASSDITGTGGSGELFF